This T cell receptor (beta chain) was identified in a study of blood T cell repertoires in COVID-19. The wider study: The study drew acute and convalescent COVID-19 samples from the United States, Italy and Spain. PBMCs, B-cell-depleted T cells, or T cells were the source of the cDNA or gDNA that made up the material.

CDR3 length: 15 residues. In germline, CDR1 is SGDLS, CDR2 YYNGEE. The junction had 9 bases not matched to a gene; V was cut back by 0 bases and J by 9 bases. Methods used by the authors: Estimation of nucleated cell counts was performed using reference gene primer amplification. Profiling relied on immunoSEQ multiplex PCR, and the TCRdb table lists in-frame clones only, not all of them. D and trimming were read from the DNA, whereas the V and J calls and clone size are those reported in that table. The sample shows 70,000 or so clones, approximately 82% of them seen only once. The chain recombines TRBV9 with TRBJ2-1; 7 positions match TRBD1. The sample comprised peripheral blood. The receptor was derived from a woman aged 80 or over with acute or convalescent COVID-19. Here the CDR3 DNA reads TGTGCCAGCAGCGTAGCCCAGCAGGGGGTTGGTGAGCAGTTCTTC. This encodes CASSVAQQGVGEQFF.